This TCR beta chain was obtained from a study of blood T cell repertoires in COVID-19. The overall study: Collection of acute and convalescent COVID-19 samples took place in the United States, Italy and Spain.

This clone has more than one count but fewer than ten. CDR1 and CDR2 from the germline V gene are SGHDN and FVKESK. V was trimmed by 0 bases and J by 4 bases, leaving 9 bases between them. This CDR3 spans 14 amino acids. Cohort 3 donors counted as recovered after two negative PCRs, clearance, or resolved symptoms. Generated by immunoSEQ multiplex PCR, the TCRdb table keeps only in-frame clones and is missing some. The table records about 280,000 clones, less than 85% of them present only once. The TCR comes from a woman in her forties or fifties who had recovered from COVID-19. The sequenced sample was PBMCs or T cells enriched from blood (not recorded which). V usage is TRBV14 and J usage is TRBJ1-1, with D uncertain. The chain's CDR3 is CASSQDLGFTEAFF. The CDR3 bases are TGTGCCAGCAGCCAAGATCTAGGATTCACTGAAGCTTTCTTT.